This T cell receptor (beta chain) was sequenced in a study of blood T cell repertoires in COVID-19. Authors' processing steps: Counts of nucleated cells, estimated from reference gene primer amplification, were obtained. The repertoire was sequenced with immunoSEQ multiplex PCR; TCRdb's copy has only in-frame clones and lacks some. The D gene and trimming were derived from the DNA, and the V and J assignments and clone size from that table. Among 310,000 or so clones listed, around nine tenths were seen once. This CDR3 comprises 14 residues. Germline CDR1 MNHNY, CDR2 SVGAGI (reference sequence). Trimming cost V 0 bases and J 5 bases; bases outside gene matches: 4. Patients in Seattle were enrolled during active infection, then followed longitudinally.

This TCR was recovered from a woman in her 30s with COVID-19, enrolled during active disease. V and J are TRBV6-6 and TRBJ2-7; the match to TRBD1 covers 7 bases. Sequenced input: peripheral blood. CDR3 bases: TGTGCCAGCAGTTACTCGACAGGGCAACACGAGCAGTACTTC. It translates to CASSYSTGQHEQYF.